This is a list of T cell receptor beta chains from one sample in a study of metastatic and nonmetastatic thyroid tumors. TCRdb re-called clones via MiXCR from the PCR reads. The sample has 13,000 or so clones, 26% seen once. The sequenced sample was tumor tissue. The receptors come from a female donor with papillary thyroid cancer or a benign thyroid nodule (not recorded which). Some clones in this sample may be carry-over from other donors' samples. Both conserved end residues are part of each CDR3. D genes are given only for firm matches. The listing skips clone size in some rows; elsewhere it reads once, few, many or a size class.

clone_size	v_call	j_call	d_call	cdr3_nt	cdr3_aa
medium-sized	TRBV28	TRBJ2-1	TRBD2	TGTGCCAGCACCCGACTAGCGGCTAATGAGCAGTTCTTC	CASTRLAANEQFF
many	TRBV20-1	TRBJ1-5	NA	TGCAGTGCTAGTGTCCGGGCCTTAAGCAATCAGCCCCAGCATTTT	CSASVRALSNQPQHF
medium-sized	TRBV3-1	TRBJ1-1	NA	TGTGCCAGCAGCCATGAAGGGGCTACTGAAGCTTTCTTT	CASSHEGATEAFF
few	TRBV2	TRBJ2-7	NA	TGTGCCAGCAGTGAAAGTAGGGGAGAGCAGTACTTC	CASSESRGEQYF
few	TRBV12-3/TRBV12-4	TRBJ1-2	NA	TGTGCCAGCAGTTTCGGGGGTGATGGCTACACCTTC	CASSFGGDGYTF
NA	TRBV28	TRBJ1-1	NA	TGTGCCAGCGTCGCCCGGCGGTCGGCTCCGAACACTGAAGCTTTCTTT	CASVARRSAPNTEAFF
medium-sized	TRBV12-3/TRBV12-4	TRBJ1-2	TRBD1	TGTGCCAGCAGTTTACTGTTGACAGGGGACGGCTACACCTTC	CASSLLLTGDGYTF
NA	TRBV5-1	TRBJ2-3	NA	TGCGCCAGCCGATCGGGAGATACGCAGTATTTT	CASRSGDTQYF
medium-sized	TRBV27	TRBJ1-5	TRBD1	TGTGCCAGCAGCATTGCACAGGGGGTTTGTCAGCCCCAGCATTTT	CASSIAQGVCQPQHF
NA	TRBV20-1	TRBJ2-2	TRBD1	TGCAGTGCTAGAGACGAACAGGGGTACGGGGAGCTGTTTTTT	CSARDEQGYGELFF
large	TRBV7-8	TRBJ1-1	NA	TGTGCCAGCAGCGTGTATTCGAACACTGAAGCTTTCTTT	CASSVYSNTEAFF
NA	TRBV7-2	TRBJ1-2	NA	TGTGCCAGCAACACTCCGGAGTATCGCTATGGCTACACCTTC	CASNTPEYRYGYTF
many	TRBV27	TRBJ2-1	NA	TGTGCCAGCAGTTTATACAATGAGCAGTTCTTC	CASSLYNEQFF
NA	TRBV20-1	TRBJ2-7	NA	TGCAGTGCTAGGCGGGACGGGTCGGAAGAGCAGTACTTC	CSARRDGSEEQYF
many	TRBV20-1	TRBJ2-5	TRBD2	TGCAGTGCTAGCTTCCCTAAGGGCGGGGGAGAGACCCAGTACTTC	CSASFPKGGGETQYF
few	TRBV14	TRBJ1-4	NA	TGTGCCAGCAGCCGACCAGGCGGAGGGTCGAATGAAAAACTGTTTTTT	CASSRPGGGSNEKLFF
medium-sized	TRBV27	TRBJ1-4	TRBD1	TGTGCCAGCAGTGGCCCGCCAGGGGGTCGTGAAAAACTGTTTTTT	CASSGPPGGREKLFF
few	TRBV6-1	TRBJ1-2	NA	TGTGCCAGCAGTGAAATTCCAGAGCTACCCGCAAATGGCTACACCTTC	CASSEIPELPANGYTF
few	TRBV6-1	TRBJ1-1	NA	TGTGCCAGCAGAGTACAGATGAACACTGAAGCTTTCTTT	CASRVQMNTEAFF
medium-sized	TRBV6-1	TRBJ1-6	NA	TGTGCCAGCAGTCAACAGGCCCTCGCCTATAATTCACCCCTCCACTTT	CASSQQALAYNSPLHF
NA	TRBV19	TRBJ2-7	TRBD1	TGTGCCAGTAGTACTCCGGGACAGAGACCCTACGAGCAGTACTTC	CASSTPGQRPYEQYF
NA	TRBV20-1	TRBJ2-7	TRBD2	TGCAATGCAGCCCCGGGACTACAAGAAGGCTACGAGCAGTACTTC	CNAAPGLQEGYEQYF
NA	TRBV9	TRBJ1-4	NA	TGTGCCAGCAGCTTCAGTTCCGAGGACACTTTGTTTTTT	CASSFSSEDTLFF
NA	TRBV5-1	TRBJ2-1	TRBD1	TGCGCAAGCAGCTTGGGAATGGGACAGAGTCTCAATGAGCAGTTCTTC	CASSLGMGQSLNEQFF
many	TRBV5-1	TRBJ2-5	NA	TGCGCCAGCGGATCCCCTGAGTACCAAGAGACCCAGTACTTC	CASGSPEYQETQYF
medium-sized	TRBV6-1	TRBJ1-2	NA	TGTGCCAGCAGTGAAGCGCTTGCTGCGTCGGGCTATGGCTACACCTTC	CASSEALAASGYGYTF